Described below is a single T cell receptor beta chain sequence and its context. One end of the junction is discordant with germline, which a read error may explain. TCRdb reprocessed the 5' RACE reads with MiXCR, giving one entry per CDR3 protein. The sample contains roughly 600,000 distinct CDR3 sequences, more than 15% of which appear only once. The entry originates in a study of T-cell memory formation after mild COVID-19. The TCR was taken from an adult woman who had mild COVID-19 (a few samples of this study predate the infection). Cell type and time point are not known. Sequencing input: PBMCs or a T cell subset sorted from them (not recorded which).

The chain's CDR3 is CAISYSPRQGSGNEQFF. CDR3 in DNA: TGTGCCATCAGTTACTCCCCTCGACAGGGATCAGGCAATGAGCAGTTCTTC. J is TRBJ2-1 and V is TRBV6-6, with TRBD1 matching 7 bases. The length of the CDR3 is 17 residues. Germline V gene lookup returns CDR1 MNHNY and CDR2 SVGAGI (reference sequence).